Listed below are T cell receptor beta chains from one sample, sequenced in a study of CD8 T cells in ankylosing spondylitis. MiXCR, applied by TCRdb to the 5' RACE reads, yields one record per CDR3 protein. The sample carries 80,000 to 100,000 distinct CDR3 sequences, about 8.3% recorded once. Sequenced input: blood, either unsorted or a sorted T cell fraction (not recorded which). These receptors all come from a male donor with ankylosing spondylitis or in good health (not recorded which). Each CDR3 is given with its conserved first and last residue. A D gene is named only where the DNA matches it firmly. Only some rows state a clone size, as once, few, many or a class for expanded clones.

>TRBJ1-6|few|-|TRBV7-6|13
CASSLERGSPLHF
TGTGCCAGCAGCTTAGAGCGAGGTTCACCCCTCCACTTT
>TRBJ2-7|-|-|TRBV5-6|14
CAISPGTSSYEQYF
TGTGCCATCAGCCCCGGGACTTCCTCCTACGAGCAGTACTTC
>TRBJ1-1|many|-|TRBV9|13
CASRPLGAFEAFF
TGTGCCAGCAGACCCTTAGGGGCCTTTGAAGCTTTCTTT
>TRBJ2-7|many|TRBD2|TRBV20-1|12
CSASGGGYEQYF
TGCAGTGCTAGCGGGGGAGGGTACGAGCAGTACTTC
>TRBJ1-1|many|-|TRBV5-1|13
CASSQGGGTEAFF
TGCGCCAGCAGCCAAGGGGGGGGCACTGAAGCTTTCTTT
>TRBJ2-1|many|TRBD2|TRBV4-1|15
CASSSEGGAYNEQFF
TGCGCCAGCAGCTCCGAGGGAGGGGCCTACAATGAGCAGTTCTTC
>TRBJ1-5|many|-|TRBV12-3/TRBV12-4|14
CASSSAGGNQPQHF
TGTGCCAGCAGTTCCGCGGGCGGCAATCAGCCCCAGCATTTT
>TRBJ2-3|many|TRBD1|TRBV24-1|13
CATSRQGTDTQYF
TGTGCCACCAGCCGACAGGGGACAGATACGCAGTATTTT
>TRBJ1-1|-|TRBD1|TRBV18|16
CASSFTGDSLNTEAFF
TGTGCCAGCTCATTTACAGGGGACTCCCTGAACACTGAAGCTTTCTTT
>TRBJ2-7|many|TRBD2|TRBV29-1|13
CSVDGAGGHEQYF
TGCAGCGTTGACGGAGCGGGAGGACACGAGCAGTACTTC
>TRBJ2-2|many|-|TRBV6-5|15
CASSYPSGGTGELFF
TGTGCCAGCAGTTACCCGTCGGGCGGCACCGGGGAGCTGTTTTTT
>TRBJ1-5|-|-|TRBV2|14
CASSLTGGGQPQHF
TGTGCCAGCAGTTTGACGGGGGGAGGGCAGCCCCAGCATTTT
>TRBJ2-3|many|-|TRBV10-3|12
CATKSSTDTQYF
TGTGCCACAAAATCTAGCACAGATACGCAGTATTTT
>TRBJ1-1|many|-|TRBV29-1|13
CSGTKGPNTEAFF
TGCAGCGGGACCAAGGGGCCGAACACTGAAGCTTTCTTT
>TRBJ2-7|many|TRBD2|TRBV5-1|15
CASSPSSGSFYEQYF
TGCGCCAGCAGCCCGAGTAGCGGGAGCTTCTACGAGCAGTACTTC
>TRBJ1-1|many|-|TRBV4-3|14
CASSQDWAGTEAFF
TGCGCCAGCAGCCAAGATTGGGCCGGGACTGAAGCTTTCTTT
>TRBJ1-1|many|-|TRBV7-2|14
CASRRGTWNTEAFF
TGTGCCAGCAGGAGAGGCACCTGGAACACTGAAGCTTTCTTT
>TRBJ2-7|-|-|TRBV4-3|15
CASSQVRGSGYEQYF
TGCGCCAGCAGCCAAGTCCGAGGGAGTGGGTACGAGCAGTACTTC
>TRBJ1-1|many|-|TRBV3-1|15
CASSHTTWPNTEAFF
TGTGCCAGCAGCCATACCACCTGGCCCAACACTGAAGCTTTCTTT
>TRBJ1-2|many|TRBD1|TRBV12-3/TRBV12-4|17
CASSPSPTRGRDYGYTF
TGTGCCAGCAGTCCTAGTCCGACCAGGGGGAGGGACTATGGCTACACCTTC
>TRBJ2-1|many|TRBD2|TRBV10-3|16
CAISGAGGPRDNEQFF
TGTGCCATCAGTGGAGCGGGGGGGCCCAGAGACAATGAGCAGTTCTTC
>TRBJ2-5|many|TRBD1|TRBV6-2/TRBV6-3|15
CASRSYRGLQETQYF
TGTGCCAGCAGGTCTTACAGGGGGCTCCAAGAGACCCAGTACTTC
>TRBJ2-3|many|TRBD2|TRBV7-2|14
CASSPIAGVSTQYF
TGTGCCAGCAGCCCAATAGCGGGAGTATCAACGCAGTATTTT
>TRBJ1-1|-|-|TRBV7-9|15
CASRPHRGANTEAFF
TGTGCCAGCAGGCCCCATAGGGGGGCGAACACTGAAGCTTTCTTT
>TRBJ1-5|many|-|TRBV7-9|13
CASSVQANQPQHF
TGTGCCAGCAGTGTCCAGGCCAATCAGCCCCAGCATTTT
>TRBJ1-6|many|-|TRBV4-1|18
CASSQAPKPQGYNSPLHF
TGCGCCAGCAGCCAAGCCCCGAAGCCCCAGGGTTATAATTCACCCCTCCACTTT
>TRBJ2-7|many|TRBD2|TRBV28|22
CASSSPQYATSGSSGKAYEQYF
TGTGCCAGCAGTTCCCCGCAGTACGCAACTAGCGGGAGTTCGGGAAAAGCCTACGAGCAGTACTTC
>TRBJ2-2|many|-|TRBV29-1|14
CSVDGRRDTGELFF
TGCAGCGTCGATGGGCGCAGGGACACCGGGGAGCTGTTTTTT
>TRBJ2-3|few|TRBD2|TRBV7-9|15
CASSGTSGPTDTQYF
TGTGCCAGCAGCGGGACTAGCGGACCCACAGATACGCAGTATTTT
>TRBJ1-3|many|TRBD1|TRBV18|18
CASSPAPPTTGARNTIYF
TGTGCCAGCTCACCTGCCCCTCCGACGACAGGGGCGCGAAACACCATATATTTT
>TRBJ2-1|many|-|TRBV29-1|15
CSVDTAGWDYNEQFF
TGCAGCGTTGATACGGCGGGGTGGGACTACAATGAGCAGTTCTTC
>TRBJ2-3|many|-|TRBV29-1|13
CSARLRGTDTQYF
TGCAGCGCCCGACTGAGGGGCACAGATACGCAGTATTTT
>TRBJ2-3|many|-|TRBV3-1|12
CASSRSTDTQYF
TGTGCCAGCAGCCGGAGCACAGATACGCAGTATTTT